This TCR beta chain came from a study of response to subunit inactivated influenza vaccine. Regarding the study as a whole: Authors proposed each seasonal influenza vaccination draws in few new T cells.

TCRdb re-derived calls from the RT-PCR reads in MiXCR, one entry per CDR3 protein. The profile shows roughly 790,000 distinct CDR3 sequences, 21% of them singletons. This clonotype was seen a handful of times. The antigen is not known. This TCR was recovered from a man aged 50 to 60 who received an inactivated influenza vaccine. The material was PBMCs from blood, obtained 5 days after vaccination.

The CDR3: CASGTTGPSEAFF. CDR3 coding DNA: TGCGCCAGCGGCACGACGGGACCTTCCGAAGCTTTCTTT. The V and J genes are TRBV5-1 and TRBJ1-1; D possibly corresponds to TRBD1 (5 bases). The CDR3 consists of 13 residues. Germline loops: CDR1 SGHRS, CDR2 YFSETQ. Trimming removed 7 bases from V and 8 bases from J, with 18 bases in between.